Listed below are T cell receptor beta chains from one sample, sequenced in a study of blood T cell repertoires in COVID-19. TCRdb's copy holds only in-frame clones and misses some; the assay was immunoSEQ multiplex PCR. The sample holds around 250,000 clones, about 83% seen once. Sequences were obtained from peripheral blood. The source is an elderly man with acute or convalescent COVID-19. The CDR3 runs from the conserved cysteine through the conserved F or W. The D gene is left open where the match is weak. Rows give clone size only sometimes, using once, few, many, or a class for an expanded clone.

TRBJ1-1 TRBV29-1 13 TRBD1 NA TGCAGCGTTGAACGACAGGGGGTCGCTGAAGCTTTCTTT CSVERQGVAEAFF
TRBJ2-5 TRBV7-9 11 NA NA TGTGCCAGCACTCAAGAGGAGACCCAGTACTTC CASTQEETQYF
TRBJ2-1 TRBV15 16 NA NA TGTGCCACCAGCAGGCCCCTAGCCTCATCCTACAATGAGCAGTTCTTC CATSRPLASSYNEQFF
TRBJ1-1 TRBV28 17 TRBD1 NA TGTGCCAGCAGTCTGGGACCGGGACAGACATCGAACACTGAAGCTTTCTTT CASSLGPGQTSNTEAFF
TRBJ1-3 TRBV6-5 13 NA NA TGTGCCACCCAGGATGGATTTGGAAACACCATATATTTT CATQDGFGNTIYF
TRBJ1-5 TRBV10-2 14 NA NA TGCGCCAGCAGCCCCGGACAGAGCAATCAGCCCCAGCATTTT CASSPGQSNQPQHF
TRBJ2-7 TRBV27 16 TRBD1 NA TGTGCCAGCAGTTGGACAGGGGCATCAAATAAATACGAGCAGTACTTC CASSWTGASNKYEQYF
TRBJ2-2 TRBV19 15 NA NA TGTGCCAGTAGTAGGGACAATTCGAACACCGGGGAGCTGTTTTTT CASSRDNSNTGELFF
TRBJ1-3 TRBV28 14 TRBD1 NA TGTGCCAGCAGTTTGGGACAGAATGGAAACACCATATATTTT CASSLGQNGNTIYF
TRBJ1-1 TRBV18 15 NA few TGTGCCAGCTCACCATCCGAGTCGCTAGTTACTGAAGCTTTCTTT CASSPSESLVTEAFF
TRBJ2-2 TRBV11-3 18 NA NA TGTGCCAGCAGCCTAGGGGGAGGACGGAGGTCGGGCACCGGGGAGCTGTTTTTT CASSLGGGRRSGTGELFF
TRBJ2-2 TRBV19 15 NA NA TGTGCCAGTACCTCGACAGGCTCAAACACCGGGGAGCTGTTTTTT CASTSTGSNTGELFF
TRBJ2-3 TRBV5-1 14 TRBD1 NA TGCGCCAGCAGGGGACAGGTGACAGCAGATACGCAGTATTTT CASRGQVTADTQYF
TRBJ2-7 TRBV12-3/TRBV12-4 12 NA once TGTGCCAGCAGTCGACAGGCATACGAGCAGTACTTC CASSRQAYEQYF
TRBJ2-1 TRBV20-1 11 NA NA TGCAGTGCTAGAGACCGCAGTGAGCAGTTCTTC CSARDRSEQFF
TRBJ2-4 TRBV6-5 14 NA NA TGTGCCAGCAGTTACTCCGGCAGGGAAAACATTCAGTACTTC CASSYSGRENIQYF
TRBJ2-3 TRBV28 15 NA NA TGTGCCAGCAGTTTAGGAGCCGTAAGCACAGATACGCAGTATTTT CASSLGAVSTDTQYF